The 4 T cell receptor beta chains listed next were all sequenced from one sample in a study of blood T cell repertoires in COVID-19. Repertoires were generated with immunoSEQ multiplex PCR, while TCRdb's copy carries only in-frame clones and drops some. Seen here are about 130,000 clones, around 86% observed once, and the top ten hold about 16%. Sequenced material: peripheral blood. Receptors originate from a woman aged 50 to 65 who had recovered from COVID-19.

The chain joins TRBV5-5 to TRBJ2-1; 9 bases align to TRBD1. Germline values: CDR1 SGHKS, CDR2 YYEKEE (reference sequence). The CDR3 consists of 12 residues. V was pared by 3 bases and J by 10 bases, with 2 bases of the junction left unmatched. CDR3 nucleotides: TGTGCCAGCAGCTGGACAGGGGTAGAGCAGTTCTTC. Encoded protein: CASSWTGVEQFF.

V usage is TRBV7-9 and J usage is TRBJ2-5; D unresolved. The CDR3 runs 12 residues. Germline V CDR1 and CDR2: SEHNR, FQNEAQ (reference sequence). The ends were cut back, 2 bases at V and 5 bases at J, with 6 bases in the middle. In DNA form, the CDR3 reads TGTGCCAGCAGCTTACGTGGCGAGACCCAGTACTTC. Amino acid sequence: CASSLRGETQYF.

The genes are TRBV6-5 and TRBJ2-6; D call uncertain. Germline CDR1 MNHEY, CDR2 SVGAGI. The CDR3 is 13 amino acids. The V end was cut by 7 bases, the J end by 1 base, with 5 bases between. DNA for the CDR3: TGTGCCAGCACACAGTCTGGGGCCAACGTCCTGACTTTC. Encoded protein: CASTQSGANVLTF.

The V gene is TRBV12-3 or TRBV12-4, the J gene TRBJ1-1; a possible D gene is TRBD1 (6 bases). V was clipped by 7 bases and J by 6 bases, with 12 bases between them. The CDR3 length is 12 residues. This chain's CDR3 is CASKGDYAEAFF. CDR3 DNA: TGTGCCAGCAAGGGGGATTACGCTGAAGCTTTCTTT.